The rows below give T cell receptor beta chains drawn from one sample of a study of blood T cell repertoires in COVID-19. Here immunoSEQ multiplex PCR was the method, and the copy in TCRdb shows in-frame clones only, minus some. Here the sample spans nearly 200,000 clones, nearly 90% being singletons. Sequencing input: peripheral blood. All receptors derive from a woman in her forties who had recovered from COVID-19. Each CDR3 is given with its conserved first and last residue. The D gene is left open where the match is weak. The listing skips clone size in some rows; elsewhere it reads once, few, many or a size class.

clone_size: few
j_call: TRBJ1-5
v_call: TRBV5-6
d_call: -
cdr3_nt: TGTGCCAGCAGCTTGCGACAGATTAGCAATCAGCCCCAGCATTTT
cdr3_aa: CASSLRQISNQPQHF

clone_size: -
j_call: TRBJ2-1
v_call: TRBV3-1/TRBV3-2
d_call: TRBD1
cdr3_nt: TGTGCCAGCAGCCAGCGCCGAGGGGACAGCTCATACAATGAGCAGTTCTTC
cdr3_aa: CASSQRRGDSSYNEQFF

clone_size: few
j_call: TRBJ2-1
v_call: TRBV29-1
d_call: TRBD1
cdr3_nt: TGCAGCGTTGAAAGGACAGGGGGCGGTGAGCAGTTCTTC
cdr3_aa: CSVERTGGGEQFF

clone_size: -
j_call: TRBJ2-5
v_call: TRBV7-2
d_call: -
cdr3_nt: TGTGCCAGCAGCTTAGACTTCGTAAAAGAGACCCAGTACTTC
cdr3_aa: CASSLDFVKETQYF

clone_size: -
j_call: TRBJ1-2
v_call: TRBV15
d_call: TRBD1
cdr3_nt: TGTGCCACCAGCAGCGGACAGGGGGCAGTCTATGGCTACACCTTC
cdr3_aa: CATSSGQGAVYGYTF

clone_size: once
j_call: TRBJ2-3
v_call: TRBV6-2/TRBV6-3
d_call: -
cdr3_nt: TGTGCCAGCAGTTATTCCACTGCAGATACGCAGTATTTT
cdr3_aa: CASSYSTADTQYF

clone_size: -
j_call: TRBJ1-2
v_call: TRBV14
d_call: TRBD1
cdr3_nt: TGTGCCAGCAGCGACAGGGGGCGCGGAGGCTACACCTTC
cdr3_aa: CASSDRGRGGYTF

clone_size: once
j_call: TRBJ2-3
v_call: TRBV4-3
d_call: TRBD2
cdr3_nt: TGCGCCAGCAGCCAAGATAATGGGGGGGCAGATACGCAGTATTTT
cdr3_aa: CASSQDNGGADTQYF

clone_size: -
j_call: TRBJ1-1
v_call: TRBV9
d_call: -
cdr3_nt: TGTGCCAGCGCCTTGGACAGCCAACTGAACACTGAAGCTTTCTTT
cdr3_aa: CASALDSQLNTEAFF

clone_size: -
j_call: TRBJ2-1
v_call: TRBV5-1
d_call: -
cdr3_nt: TGCGCCAGCAGCTTGGGGGACTTTACCCATGAGCAGTTCTTC
cdr3_aa: CASSLGDFTHEQFF

clone_size: -
j_call: TRBJ2-2
v_call: TRBV27
d_call: -
cdr3_nt: TGTGCCAGCAGTTTAGTTGGGGCAGGGGTGAACACCGGGGAGCTGTTTTTT
cdr3_aa: CASSLVGAGVNTGELFF

clone_size: once
j_call: TRBJ1-4
v_call: TRBV11-2
d_call: TRBD1
cdr3_nt: TGTGCCAGCAGCACACAGGGGGCAGGTGAAAAACTGTTTTTT
cdr3_aa: CASSTQGAGEKLFF

clone_size: -
j_call: TRBJ1-5
v_call: TRBV5-6
d_call: -
cdr3_nt: TGTGCCAGCAGCTTGTTTGCCGGGGGTAGCAATCAGCCCCAGCATTTT
cdr3_aa: CASSLFAGGSNQPQHF

clone_size: -
j_call: TRBJ2-7
v_call: TRBV3-1/TRBV3-2
d_call: -
cdr3_nt: TGTGCCAGCAGCCAAGGATCAGGGAGGAGAGGCTACGAGCAGTACTTC
cdr3_aa: CASSQGSGRRGYEQYF

clone_size: -
j_call: TRBJ2-7
v_call: TRBV7-2
d_call: -
cdr3_nt: TGTGCCAGCACCGAGGTTGGGGGGATCTCCTACGAGCAGTACTTC
cdr3_aa: CASTEVGGISYEQYF

clone_size: -
j_call: TRBJ2-2
v_call: TRBV7-9
d_call: -
cdr3_nt: TGTGCCAGCAGCCCCCGACTAGTAGGGTCCACCGGGGAGCTGTTTTTT
cdr3_aa: CASSPRLVGSTGELFF

clone_size: few
j_call: TRBJ2-3
v_call: TRBV6-1
d_call: TRBD2
cdr3_nt: TGTGCCAGCAGTGACGAATGGGGGGGATACACAGATACGCAGTATTTT
cdr3_aa: CASSDEWGGYTDTQYF

clone_size: -
j_call: TRBJ1-1
v_call: TRBV6-2/TRBV6-3
d_call: -
cdr3_nt: TGTGCCAGCAGTTATTTCGGGAACACTGAAGCTTTCTTT
cdr3_aa: CASSYFGNTEAFF

clone_size: -
j_call: TRBJ2-1
v_call: TRBV28
d_call: TRBD2
cdr3_nt: TGTGCCAGCAGCTCGCCCAGCGGGAGTATTAATGAGCAGTTCTTC
cdr3_aa: CASSSPSGSINEQFF

clone_size: -
j_call: TRBJ2-7
v_call: TRBV27
d_call: TRBD2
cdr3_nt: TGTGCCAGCAGTTTAACCCGGACTAGCGGAATATCCTACGAGCAGTACTTC
cdr3_aa: CASSLTRTSGISYEQYF

clone_size: -
j_call: TRBJ1-4
v_call: TRBV27
d_call: -
cdr3_nt: TGTGCCAGCAAGGCAGGGGAAAAACTGTTTTTT
cdr3_aa: CASKAGEKLFF

clone_size: once
j_call: TRBJ1-3
v_call: TRBV7-2
d_call: -
cdr3_nt: TGTGCCAGCAGCCGTGCAGGGCAGCTTGGAAACACCATATATTTT
cdr3_aa: CASSRAGQLGNTIYF

clone_size: few
j_call: TRBJ1-1
v_call: TRBV14
d_call: -
cdr3_nt: TGTGCCAGCAGCCTACCGGGGAACACTGAAGCTTTCTTT
cdr3_aa: CASSLPGNTEAFF